The 28 T cell receptor beta chains below come from one sample, sequenced in a study of blood T cells in healthy people across ages. PCR was performed a second time for about 7 to 11 cycles using a sample-barcoded 5' primer and a J-beta primer mix. MiXCR was run by TCRdb on the 5' RACE reads, yielding one entry per CDR3 protein. The sample shows 630,000 or so distinct CDR3 sequences, around 31% of them seen only once. The source material was blood. The receptors come from a woman of 80 years or more in good health.

This clonotype was picked up many times. The chain has TRBV7-2 and TRBJ1-3; D gene unclear. V dropped 1 base and J dropped 8 bases, with 3 bases sitting between them. This CDR3 has 11 residues. Germline-derived CDR1 and CDR2 are SGHTA and FQGNSA. This CDR3 is CASSLGYTIYF. CDR3 nucleotides: TGTGCCAGCAGCTTAGGGTACACCATATATTTT.

The V and J genes are TRBV6-5 and TRBJ1-5; no definite D call. The CDR3 sequence is 13 residues long. V lost 2 bases and J lost 4, with 6 bases in between. CDR1 and CDR2 (germline): MNHEY, SVGAGI. The CDR3 DNA follows: TGTGCCAGCAGTTACATTCCAAATCAGCCCCAGCATTTT. This gives the protein CASSYIPNQPQHF.

Concerning this clonotype itself: This may be a read error, as it is one base from a much larger clone. This chain joins TRBV10-2 and TRBJ2-7, with 11 bases matching TRBD1. This CDR3 is built from 16 residues. Germline trimming cut 2 bases from V and 5 bases from J; bases unmatched to any gene: 8. The germline CDR1 and CDR2 sequences are WSHSY and SAAADI. The CDR3 sequence is CASSETGTGGTHEQYF. Here the CDR3 DNA reads TGCGCCAGCAGTGAGACCGGGACAGGGGGAACCCACGAGCAGTACTTC.

To note about this clonotype: Being one base from a much bigger clone, this may be a read error. J is TRBJ2-1 and V is TRBV5-6, with D possibly matching TRBD2 (6 bases). V lost 3 bases to trimming and J lost 10 bases, with 14 bases between them. CDR1 and CDR2 from the germline V gene are SGHDT and YYEEEE. This CDR3 comprises 13 residues. Here the CDR3 reads CASSWDSRYEQFF. The CDR3 DNA follows: TGTGCCAGCAGCTGGGACTCCCGTTACGAGCAGTTCTTC.

About this clonotype: A much more abundant neighbour one base away suggests this may be a read error. V gene TRBV10-3 combines with J gene TRBJ2-5; D unclear. The length of the CDR3 is 12 residues. CDR1 is ENHRY and CDR2 is SYGVKD in the germline V gene. In DNA, the CDR3 is TGTGCCACCAGTGAAATCCAAGAGACCCAGTACTTC. This translates into CATSEIQETQYF.

The gene calls are TRBV9 and TRBJ2-1; no clear D gene. Trimming took 4 bases from V and 5 from J, leaving 16 bases between them. Germline-derived CDR1 and CDR2 are SGDLS and YYNGEE. This CDR3 comprises 15 residues. The CDR3 here is CASSYEWGTHNEQFF. The CDR3 bases are TGTGCCAGCAGCTACGAATGGGGAACACACAATGAGCAGTTCTTC.

This clonotype was picked up a small number of times. The V and J genes are TRBV7-6 and TRBJ2-7; 8 bases map to TRBD2. CDR1 is SGHVS, CDR2 FNYEAQ, per germline. The ends lost 0 bases at V and 6 bases at J; junction bases unmatched: 7. The CDR3 totals 15 residues. The CDR3 DNA reads as TGTGCCAGCAGCTTAGCGTCGGGAGGGGACACCGAGCAGTACTTC. This encodes CASSLASGGDTEQYF.

This clonotype has just a few counts. The chain carries TRBV5-8 and TRBJ1-1; D may be TRBD1 (5 bases). This CDR3 has 12 residues. The V and J ends lost 5 bases and 9 bases respectively, with 14 bases between them. Germline V CDR1 and CDR2: SGHTS, YDEGEE. The chain's CDR3 is CASRSTGPQAFF. In DNA, the CDR3 is TGTGCCAGCAGATCCACAGGCCCTCAAGCTTTCTTT.

As regards this clonotype: Just one base apart from a much larger clone, this may be a read error. Lacking the conserved final phenylalanine or tryptophan, this CDR3 likely reflects a read error. The CDR3 sequence: CASSPTGTGDKTQYL. The DNA of the CDR3 is TGTGCCAGCTCCCCTACCGGGACAGGGGACAAGACCCAGTACCTC. The chain has TRBV18 and TRBJ2-5, with 10 positions matching TRBD1. CDR3 length equals 15 residues. Trimming took 6 bases from V and 6 from J; bases not matched to a gene: 10. Looked up from germline, CDR1 is KGHSH and CDR2 is LQKENI.

The CDR3 protein is CSAGSQGVLYNSPLHF. CDR3 DNA: TGCAGTGCAGGCTCACAGGGAGTCCTCTATAATTCACCCCTCCACTTT. The chain couples TRBV20-1 to TRBJ1-6; D might be TRBD1 (6 bases). This CDR3 spans 16 amino acids. Trimming left V 6 bases short and J 3 bases short, with 18 bases between. Germline V gene lookup returns CDR1 DFQATT and CDR2 SNEGSKA (reference sequence).

This clonotype has just a few counts. The chain carries TRBV9 and TRBJ1-1, with 7 bases aligning to TRBD1. With 0 bases clipped from V and 5 bases from J, the junction kept 7 bases outside the gene matches. The CDR3 is made up of 15 amino acids. Per germline, CDR1 SGDLS and CDR2 YYNGEE. The CDR3 nucleotides are TGTGCCAGCAGCGTAGGGCCAGGGGGGCGGACTGAAGCTTTCTTT. Protein sequence: CASSVGPGGRTEAFF.

The rearrangement uses TRBV4-3 and TRBJ2-1, with TRBD2 matching over 10 bases. V shed 0 bases, J shed 4 bases, and the junction held 15 bases outside the gene matches. This CDR3 is 20 amino acids long. Germline CDR1 reads LGHNA; CDR2 reads YSLEER. CDR3 loop: CASSQEVASGGFSSYNEQFF. CDR3 nucleotide sequence: TGCGCCAGCAGCCAAGAGGTCGCTAGCGGGGGTTTTTCTTCTTACAATGAGCAGTTCTTC.

This clonotype was detected once. The chain links TRBV20-1 to TRBJ2-1, with TRBD1 identical over 9 bases. CDR3 length: 17 amino acids. The germline gives CDR1 DFQATT, CDR2 SNEGSKA (reference sequence). The CDR3 is CNTRDLNRGHFKNEQFF. For the CDR3, the DNA is TGCAATACTAGAGATTTAAACAGGGGGCATTTCAAGAATGAGCAGTTCTTC.

This clonotype came up many times. The J gene is TRBJ1-2, the V gene TRBV18, with D perhaps matching TRBD1 (5 bases). This CDR3 has 14 residues. The V and J ends lost 2 bases and 3 bases respectively, with 10 bases between them. Germline values: CDR1 KGHSH, CDR2 LQKENI. The CDR3 region is CASSPGGVYYGYTF. CDR3 nucleotides: TGTGCCAGCTCACCAGGGGGGGTGTACTATGGCTACACCTTC.

This clonotype was counted a few times. The J gene is TRBJ1-5, the V gene TRBV20-1, with 7 bases that match TRBD1. Germline loops: CDR1 DFQATT, CDR2 SNEGSKA (reference sequence). V shed 7 bases, J shed 7 bases, and the junction held 13 bases outside the gene matches. CDR3 size: 14 residues. The chain's CDR3 is CSVHLGRGEQPQHF. The CDR3 region has the DNA TGCAGTGTTCATCTGGGCAGGGGGGAACAGCCCCAGCATTTT.

Comment on this clonotype: Just one base apart from a much larger clone, this may be a read error. The rearrangement uses TRBV3-1 and TRBJ1-5; D is ambiguous. The germline gives CDR1 LGHDT, CDR2 YNNKEL (reference sequence). This CDR3 is built from 15 residues. Trimming cost V 5 bases and J 3 bases, with 14 bases left between them. Written as DNA, the CDR3 is TGTGCCAGCAGCTACCCGGACGGGGACAATCAGCCCCAGCATTTT. Amino acids: CASSYPDGDNQPQHF.

This clonotype came up many times. The chain uses TRBV5-1 and TRBJ2-1; unclear D gene. Germline V gene lookup returns CDR1 SGHRS and CDR2 YFSETQ. The CDR3 totals 12 residues. V shed 0 bases and J shed 6 bases, with 4 bases lying between them. The CDR3 sequence: CASSLAFNEQFF. The CDR3 coding sequence is TGCGCCAGCAGCTTGGCATTCAATGAGCAGTTCTTC.

To note about this clonotype: With a much larger clone just one base away, this may be a read error. V gene TRBV20-1 combines with J gene TRBJ2-1; no clear D. Trimming left V 5 bases short and J 7 bases short, with 6 bases between. CDR3 length equals 10 residues. Germline-derived CDR1 and CDR2 are DFQATT and SNEGSKA (reference sequence). CDR3 in DNA: TGCAGTGCTTGTGCAAATGAGCAGTTCTTC. It codes for CSACANEQFF.

This sequence joins TRBV28 and TRBJ2-7, with TRBD1 as a possible D gene (6 bases). This CDR3 is built from 15 residues. V lost 5 bases to trimming and J lost 3 bases, with 17 bases between them. Germline V CDR1 and CDR2: MDHEN, SYDVKM. The CDR3: CASSTFTGMLYEQYF. In DNA, the CDR3 is TGTGCCAGCAGTACTTTTACAGGGATGCTCTACGAGCAGTACTTC.

The chain combines TRBV12-3 or TRBV12-4 with TRBJ2-1, with 8 bases fitting TRBD2. The end of the DNA fits TRBJ2-7 better, so the J call may be wrong. This CDR3 comprises 16 residues. CDR3 protein: CASSPGERGPYNEQYF. The CDR3, as DNA: TGTGCCAGCAGCCCCGGGGAGCGGGGGCCCTACAATGAGCAGTACTTC.

This clonotype appeared many times. This CDR3 is CASSQDYLQETQYF. As DNA, the CDR3 is TGTGCCAGCAGCCAGGACTACCTACAAGAGACCCAGTACTTC. The V and J genes are TRBV7-9 and TRBJ2-5; weak D call: TRBD2 (6 bases). Germline CDR1 SEHNR, CDR2 FQNEAQ (reference sequence). The length of the CDR3 is 14 residues. V lost 5 bases and J 2 bases, leaving 12 bases between the germline ends.

This clonotype was observed at least ten times. V is TRBV29-1 and J is TRBJ1-4; D not certain. Between the trimmed V and J ends, which lost 5 bases and 5 bases, there was a span of 15 bases. CDR3 size: 14 residues. Germline V lookup: CDR1 SQVTM, CDR2 ANQGSEA. CDR3 in DNA: TGCAGCGTTTCCGCGGTAGGCGGGAATGAAAAACTGTTTTTT. Its translation is CSVSAVGGNEKLFF. The complete variable domain, with remaining parts taken from reference TRBV29-1 and TRBJ1-4, reads SAVISQKPSRDICQRGTSLTIQCQVDSQVTMMFWYRQQPGQSLTLIATANQGSEATYESGFVIDKFPISRPNLTFSTLTVSNMSPEDSSIYLCSVSAVGGNEKLFFGSGTQLSVL.

As to this clonotype: One base away lies a much larger clone, so this may be a sequencing read error. A read error is likely, as this CDR3 ends without the conserved phenylalanine or tryptophan. The rearrangement joins TRBV7-3 to TRBJ2-3, with D hard to call. The germline gives CDR1 SGHTA, CDR2 FQGTGA. Trimming pared 2 bases from V and 6 bases from J, leaving 12 bases between. CDR3 length: 14 amino acids. The CDR3: CASSLSHITDTQYC. Written as DNA, the CDR3 is TGTGCCAGCAGCTTATCCCACATTACCGATACGCAGTATTGT.

This clonotype has at least ten counts. The V call is TRBV29-1, the J call TRBJ2-7; the match to TRBD1 covers 7 bases. The CDR3 extends over 15 amino acids. The germline V gene encodes CDR1 SQVTM and CDR2 ANQGSEA. The V gene end was trimmed by 1 base and the J gene end by 4 bases; junction bases not matched to a gene: 10. This chain's CDR3 is CSVEGNAKGAYEQYF. The DNA for the CDR3 is TGCAGCGTTGAAGGAAATGCCAAGGGGGCTTACGAGCAGTACTTC.

This clonotype was seen just once. The V call is TRBV20-1, the J call TRBJ2-4; 12 bases match TRBD2. The ends lost 5 bases at V and 0 bases at J; junction bases unmatched: 11. This CDR3 is 18 amino acids long. Looked up from germline, CDR1 is DFQATT and CDR2 is SNEGSKA (reference sequence). The CDR3 loop is CSAEPSGRDREAKNIQYF. CDR3 bases: TGCAGTGCTGAGCCTAGCGGGAGGGATAGAGAAGCCAAAAACATTCAGTACTTC.

At least ten counts were recorded for this clonotype. V usage is TRBV6-2 or TRBV6-3 and J usage is TRBJ1-2; D not certain. Germline lookup yields CDR1 MNHEY and CDR2 SVGEGT. V was shortened by 6 bases and J by 3 bases, with 14 bases between the two germline ends. The CDR3 has 14 residues. CDR3 region: CASRLMGSDYGYTF. CDR3 coding DNA: TGTGCCAGCAGATTAATGGGATCTGACTATGGCTACACCTTC.

The chain joins TRBV20-1 to TRBJ2-5; 7 bases align to TRBD2. Losses at the gene ends were 0 bases for V and 5 bases for J; bases not matched to a gene: 6. Looked up from germline, CDR1 is DFQATT and CDR2 is SNEGSKA (reference sequence). The CDR3 loop spans 14 amino acids. In DNA form, the CDR3 reads TGCAGTGCTAGAGAACCTAGCGGACGTGAGACCCAGTACTTC. It specifies CSAREPSGRETQYF.

This clonotype was seen repeatedly, ten times or more. The J gene is TRBJ2-5, the V gene TRBV7-6, with TRBD1 as a possible D gene (6 bases). Germline lookup yields CDR1 SGHVS and CDR2 FNYEAQ. V was shortened by 5 bases and J by 0 bases, with 13 bases between the two germline ends. The CDR3 loop spans 15 amino acids. CDR3 in DNA: TGTGCCAGCAGCCCCGGGACATCGTACCAAGAGACCCAGTACTTC. Translated, it gives CASSPGTSYQETQYF.